Listed below are T cell receptor beta chains from one sample, sequenced in a study of control samples from healthy donors and cancer patients. Sequenced by immunoSEQ multiplex PCR; TCRdb stores in-frame clones only, minus some. The sample lists 95,000 to 150,000 clones; about 87% were seen once. Sequencing input: blood. The source is a man aged 25-45 years in good health. CDR3s include the opening cysteine and the closing phenylalanine or tryptophan. The order of the fields is D gene, clone size, V gene, J gene, CDR3 DNA, CDR3 protein. The D gene is left open where the match is weak. The size entry is marked missing in some rows and otherwise reads once, few, many or a size class.

.	.	TRBV12-5	TRBJ1-1	TGTGCTAGTGGTTTGGGGACGTCGGAAGCTTTCTTT	CASGLGTSEAFF
.	.	TRBV4-1	TRBJ2-5	TGCGCCAGCAGCCTCAGGGAGATTGGTGAGACCCAGTACTTC	CASSLREIGETQYF
.	.	TRBV5-1	TRBJ2-3	TGCGCCAGCAGCTTGGGCGGGACTCCCCTAGATACGCAGTATTTT	CASSLGGTPLDTQYF
TRBD1	.	TRBV23-1	TRBJ1-6	TGCGCCAGCGGATTTACAGGGGCAGATAGCTCCTATAATTCACCCCTCCACTTT	CASGFTGADSSYNSPLHF
.	.	TRBV3-1/TRBV3-2	TRBJ2-4	TGTGCCAGCAGACTAGACGGGGAAAACATTCAGTACTTC	CASRLDGENIQYF
TRBD1	.	TRBV12-5	TRBJ1-1	TGTGCTAGTGAGGGATCCGGGACAGGGAACACTGAAGCTTTCTTT	CASEGSGTGNTEAFF
.	once	TRBV24-1	TRBJ2-3	TGTGCCACCAGTGACTCCCTTTTAGATACGCAGTATTTT	CATSDSLLDTQYF
.	.	TRBV24-1	TRBJ2-6	TGTGCCACCAGTGGGTGGAATTCCGGGGCCAACGTCCTGACTTTC	CATSGWNSGANVLTF
.	.	TRBV5-1	TRBJ1-1	TGCGCCAGCAGTAACTTTCCGAACACTGAAGCTTTCTTT	CASSNFPNTEAFF
.	.	TRBV19	TRBJ1-5	TGTGCCAGTAGTAGTAGCTATCAGCCCCAGCATTTT	CASSSSYQPQHF
TRBD2	.	TRBV4-1	TRBJ2-2	TGCGCCAGCAGCCAAGAAGCAGCGGGGGCCAACACCGGGGAGCTGTTTTTT	CASSQEAAGANTGELFF
TRBD1	once	TRBV5-1	TRBJ2-1	TGCGCCAGCAGCCTCGGGACAGGGGACAATGAGCAGTTCTTC	CASSLGTGDNEQFF
.	once	TRBV9	TRBJ2-1	TGTGCCAGCAGCGTAGCCAGGAGCTCCTACAATGAGCAGTTCTTC	CASSVARSSYNEQFF
.	.	TRBV6-1	TRBJ1-4	TGTGCCAGCAGTGAAGATTTACGATTCCGGGACACGGATGAAAAACTGTTTTTT	CASSEDLRFRDTDEKLFF
.	.	TRBV24-1	TRBJ1-5	TGTGCCACCAGTCCTACCACGACAGGCCTCAATCAGCCCCAGCATTTT	CATSPTTTGLNQPQHF
TRBD2	.	TRBV4-1	TRBJ2-3	TGCGCCAGCAGCCAAGACGGAAGGACTAGCGGGCCGCGATTTTCCTTGGATACGCAGTATTTT	CASSQDGRTSGPRFSLDTQYF
.	.	TRBV5-6	TRBJ2-2	TGTGCCAGCAGCCTGACCGTACAGAGAGCGAACACCGGGGAGCTGTTTTTT	CASSLTVQRANTGELFF
TRBD1	.	TRBV7-2	TRBJ1-1	TGTGCCAGCAGCCCTCGACAGGGGGCCGTAGGGACTGAAGCTTTCTTT	CASSPRQGAVGTEAFF
TRBD1	.	TRBV24-1	TRBJ2-7	TGTGCCACCAGTGATCCGGACAGGGCCTACGAGCAGTACTTC	CATSDPDRAYEQYF
TRBD2	.	TRBV7-3	TRBJ2-1	TGTGCCAGCAGCTTAAAGAGGACTAGCACCAATGAGCAGTTCTTC	CASSLKRTSTNEQFF
.	.	TRBV3-1/TRBV3-2	TRBJ1-5	TGTGCCAGCAGCCAAGAACGGGGTCAGCCCCAGCATTTT	CASSQERGQPQHF
.	.	TRBV7-8	TRBJ2-7	TGTGCCAGCAGCTTAGCCCCAGGACAAGGCTACGAGCAGTACTTC	CASSLAPGQGYEQYF
TRBD2	.	TRBV7-9	TRBJ2-4	TGTGCCAGCAGCTTAGGACTAGCCGGTTTACTCATTCAGTACTTC	CASSLGLAGLLIQYF
TRBD1	.	TRBV5-1	TRBJ2-2	TGCGCCAGCACCAGACAGGGATTGAGCACCGGGGAGCTGTTTTTT	CASTRQGLSTGELFF
.	.	TRBV18	TRBJ1-6	TGTGCCAGCTCCCCGACTACAGGGACGGATTCACCCCTCCACTTT	CASSPTTGTDSPLHF
.	once	TRBV15	TRBJ1-5	TGTGCCACCAGCAGAGGACGAGGGGAGAGCAATCAGCCCCAGCATTTT	CATSRGRGESNQPQHF
.	.	TRBV24-1	TRBJ1-5	TGTGCCACCAATGAGGGAAATAGCAATCAGCCCCAGCATTTT	CATNEGNSNQPQHF
.	.	TRBV10-3	TRBJ2-7	TGTGCCATCACTTCCCTGCGTGAGCAGTACTTC	CAITSLREQYF
TRBD2	.	TRBV19	TRBJ2-6	TGTGCCAGTAGTGCCCTAGCGGGGGCTGGGGCCAACGTCCTGACTTTC	CASSALAGAGANVLTF